This T cell receptor (beta chain) was sequenced for a study of regulatory T cells listed by TCRdb under 2018. For context, the study as a whole: The study compared T-cell receptor beta repertoires of sorted regulatory, conventional CD4+ and CD8+ T cells between CD3G-deficient patients and healthy controls.

The germline V gene (reference sequence) provides CDR1 PRHDT and CDR2 FYEKMQ. The CDR3 runs 12 amino acids, cysteine and phenylalanine included. The DNA shown is the 36-base CDR3, in frame from base 1. V gives up 6 bases and J gives up 7 bases, and the segment between their germline ends measures 10 bases. Evidence of autoimmunity was found in all CD3G-deficient patients, and more severe autoimmunity was observed in two of the patients. Patients ranged from 2 to 39 years of age at testing and had reduced naive and increased memory CD4+ and CD8+ T-cell proportions. Several individuals with CD3G deficiency were included in the patient group. An international network of physicians spanning the United States, Europe and Asia provided the patient samples and clinical data. Peripheral blood mononuclear cells were isolated by Ficoll density separation. A FACSAria cell sorter was used to isolate CD3+ CD8+ CD4- T cells.

In the multiplex PCR, 52 forward TRBV primers and 13 reverse TRBJ primers were used, and assay-based and computational corrections were applied for amplification bias. Rearranged TRB loci were amplified from genomic DNA by multiplex PCR within the immunoSEQ assay. An Illumina HiSeq platform was used to sequence the TRB amplicons. As for the authors' bioinformatics: Raw sequences were error-filtered and aligned to reference gene sequences by custom algorithms, then analyzed with the immunoSEQ online tools. Frequencies of productive and nonproductive TRB rearrangements were evaluated among both unique and total sequences. For TRB CDR3 positions 6 and 7, hydrophobicity together with amino acid composition served as the basis for assessing self-reactivity potential. Groups were compared by t tests, Mann-Whitney tests or two-way ANOVA performed in Prism software. This immuneACCESS table, as held by TCRdb, lists in-frame sequences with V and J called but not all clones. Of the missing ones, under half trace to an unresolved V gene in checked studies; the others have no known cause. The V and J calls and the clone size are those of that table, but D and trimming were determined from the DNA. Present in this sample are around 5,900 clones, approximately 80% of which were seen just once. 30% to 40% of the sample is held by the ten biggest clonotypes.

Results and caveats for the whole study, not just this receptor: Patient-derived CD8+ T cells showed a nonsignificant trend toward reduced Shannon entropy compared with control CD8+ cells. Restricted unique TRB V-J pairs and skewed V and J gene usage were observed in patient repertoires, most markedly in regulatory T cells.

Details on this clone: It has no known antigen specificity. Per-base quality was not reported, and no clone a single base away is much larger than it.

Sample: CD8+ T cells sorted from blood. Rearrangement joined TRBV13 to TRBJ2-1; the D element might be TRBD1 or TRBD2, as each aligns at 5 bases. The sequence was obtained from a child aged 5 to 17 with CD3G deficiency. In nucleotides, the sequence is TGTGCCAGCAGTAGGGGCGGGAATGAGCAGTTCTTC. It translates to CASSRGGNEQFF.